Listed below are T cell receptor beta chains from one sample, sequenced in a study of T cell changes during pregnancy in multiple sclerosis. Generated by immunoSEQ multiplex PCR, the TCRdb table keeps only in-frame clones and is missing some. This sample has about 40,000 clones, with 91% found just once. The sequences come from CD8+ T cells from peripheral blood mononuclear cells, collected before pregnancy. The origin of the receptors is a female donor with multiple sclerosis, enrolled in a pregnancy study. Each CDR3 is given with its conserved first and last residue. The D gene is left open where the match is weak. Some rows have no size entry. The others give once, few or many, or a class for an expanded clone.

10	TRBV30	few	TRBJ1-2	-	TGTGCCTGGGAGGAGGACGGCTACACCTTC	CAWEEDGYTF
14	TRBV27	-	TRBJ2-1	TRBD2	TGTGCCAGCAGTGAACTAGCGGGAGGGCATGAGCAGTTCTTC	CASSELAGGHEQFF
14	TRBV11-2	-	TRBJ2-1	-	TGTGCCAGCAGCTTAATCGCCCTATACAATGAGCAGTTCTTC	CASSLIALYNEQFF
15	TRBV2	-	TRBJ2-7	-	TGTGCCAGCAGTCCCAGGGTGCCGGGCTCCTACGAGCAGTACTTC	CASSPRVPGSYEQYF
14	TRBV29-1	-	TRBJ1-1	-	TGCAGCGTTGTCCTCCGGGACACGGCTAGATCAGCTTTCTTT	CSVVLRDTARSAFF
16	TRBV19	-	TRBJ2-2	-	TGTGCCAGTAGGACAGTGGGCCAATTGAACACCGGGGAGCTGTTTTTT	CASRTVGQLNTGELFF
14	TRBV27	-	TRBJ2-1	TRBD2	TGTGCCAGCAGCAGACTAGCGGGAGGGAATGAGCAGTTCTTC	CASSRLAGGNEQFF
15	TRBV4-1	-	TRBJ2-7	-	TGCGCCAGCAGCCAAGGTCAGGGGACCCCCTACGAGCAGTACTTC	CASSQGQGTPYEQYF
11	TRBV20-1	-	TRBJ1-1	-	TGCAGTGCTAGTCGGGTGACTGAAGCTTTCTTT	CSASRVTEAFF
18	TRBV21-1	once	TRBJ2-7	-	TGTGCCAGCAGCAAGCCAACTTTCGGGAGCGACTGTTTCTACGAGCAGTACTTC	CASSKPTFGSDCFYEQYF
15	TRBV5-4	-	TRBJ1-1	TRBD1	TGTGCCAGCAGCGAATCGGACAGGGGGAACACTGAAGCTTTCTTT	CASSESDRGNTEAFF
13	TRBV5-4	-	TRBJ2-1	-	TGTGCCAGCAGTAAGTCGGGGGACAATGAGCAGTTCTTC	CASSKSGDNEQFF
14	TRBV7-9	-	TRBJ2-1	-	TGTGCCAGCACCCCCTCGGGGTCCTACAATGAGCAGTTCTTC	CASTPSGSYNEQFF
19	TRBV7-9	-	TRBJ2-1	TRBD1	TGTGCCAGCAGCTTAGTCATTGGGAGCGACAGGGGCTACTACAATGAGCAGTTCTTC	CASSLVIGSDRGYYNEQFF
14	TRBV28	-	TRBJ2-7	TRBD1	TGTGCCAGCAGTACCGGGACAGACAGATACGAGCAGTACTTC	CASSTGTDRYEQYF
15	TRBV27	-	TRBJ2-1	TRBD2	TGTGCCAGCAGTAGAAGCGGGAGCTCCTACAATGAGCAGTTCTTC	CASSRSGSSYNEQFF
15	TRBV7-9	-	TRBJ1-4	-	TGTGCCACCGGGGGGGGTCTGGCGACTAATGAAAAACTGTTTTTT	CATGGGLATNEKLFF
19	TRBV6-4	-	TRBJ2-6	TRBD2	TGTGCCAGCAGTGACGAGCGGCTAGCGGGGCTCTCTGGGGCCAACGTCCTGACTTTC	CASSDERLAGLSGANVLTF
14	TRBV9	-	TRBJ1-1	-	TGTGCCAGCAGCGAGATGGACAGGAACACTGAAGCTTTCTTT	CASSEMDRNTEAFF
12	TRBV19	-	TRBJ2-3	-	TGTGCCAGTAGTGGGACTGGAGATACGCAGTATTTT	CASSGTGDTQYF
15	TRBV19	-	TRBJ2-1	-	TGTGCCAGTAGTATTGAGGACAGCCCATGGAATGAGCAGTTCTTC	CASSIEDSPWNEQFF
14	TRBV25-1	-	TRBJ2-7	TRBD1	TGTGCCAGCAGTGAATGGGACAGGGACTTTGGGCAGTACTTC	CASSEWDRDFGQYF
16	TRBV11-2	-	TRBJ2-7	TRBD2	TGTGCCAGCAGCTCGGCAACGCGGGGGGGCGTCTACGAGCAGTACTTC	CASSSATRGGVYEQYF
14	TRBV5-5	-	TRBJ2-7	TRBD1	TGTGCCAGCAGCCCCGCAGGGGGCTCCTACGAGCAGTACTTC	CASSPAGGSYEQYF
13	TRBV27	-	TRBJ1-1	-	TGTGCCAGCAGTTTACAGGGTAACACTGAAGCTTTCTTT	CASSLQGNTEAFF